The subject of this entry is one T cell receptor beta chain. Source study methods: Junction-only sequences produced by ImmunoSEQ had no quality scores, so filtering differed. Some clones are missing from TCRdb's copy, which holds only in-frame ones; the method was immunoSEQ multiplex PCR. V and J calls and clone size follow that table, whereas D and trimming were derived from the DNA. This sample has over 2 million clones, with roughly 94% found just once. This entry is derived from a study of shared clonotypes between healthy human individuals. The source is a man aged 18 to 30 in good health. Source material: naive CD4+ T cells sorted from blood. Stated subset: CD45RA+ positively selected.

The CDR3 protein is CASSLEENIQYF. The CDR3 DNA reads TGTGCCAGCAGCTTGGAGGAAAACATTCAGTACTTC. This chain uses TRBV7-2 with TRBJ2-4; D possibly corresponds to TRBD2 (5 bases). The CDR3 extends over 12 amino acids. Germline loops: CDR1 SGHTA, CDR2 FQGNSA. V was cut by 3 bases and J by 5 bases, with 5 bases left in between. The whole variable domain, remainder taken from reference TRBV7-2 and TRBJ2-4, is GAGVSQSPSNKVTEKGKDVELRCDPISGHTALYWYRQSLGQGLEFLIYFQGNSAPDKSGLPSDRFSAERTGGSVSTLTIQRTQQEDSAVYLCASSLEENIQYFGAGTRLSVL.